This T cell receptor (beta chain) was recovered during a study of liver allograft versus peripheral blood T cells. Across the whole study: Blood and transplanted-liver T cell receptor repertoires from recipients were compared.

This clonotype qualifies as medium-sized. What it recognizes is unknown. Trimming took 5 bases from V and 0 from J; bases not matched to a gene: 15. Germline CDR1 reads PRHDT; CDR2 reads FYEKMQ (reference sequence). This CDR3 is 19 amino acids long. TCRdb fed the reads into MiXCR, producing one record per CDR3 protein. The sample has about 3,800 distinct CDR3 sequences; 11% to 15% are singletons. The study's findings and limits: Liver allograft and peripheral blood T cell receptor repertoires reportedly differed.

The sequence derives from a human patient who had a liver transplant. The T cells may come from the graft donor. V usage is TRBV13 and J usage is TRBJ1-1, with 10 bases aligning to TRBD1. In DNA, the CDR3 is TGTGCCAGCAGCAACAAGCGGGGGACAGGGGATTTCATGAACACTGAAGCTTTCTTT. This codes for CASSNKRGTGDFMNTEAFF.